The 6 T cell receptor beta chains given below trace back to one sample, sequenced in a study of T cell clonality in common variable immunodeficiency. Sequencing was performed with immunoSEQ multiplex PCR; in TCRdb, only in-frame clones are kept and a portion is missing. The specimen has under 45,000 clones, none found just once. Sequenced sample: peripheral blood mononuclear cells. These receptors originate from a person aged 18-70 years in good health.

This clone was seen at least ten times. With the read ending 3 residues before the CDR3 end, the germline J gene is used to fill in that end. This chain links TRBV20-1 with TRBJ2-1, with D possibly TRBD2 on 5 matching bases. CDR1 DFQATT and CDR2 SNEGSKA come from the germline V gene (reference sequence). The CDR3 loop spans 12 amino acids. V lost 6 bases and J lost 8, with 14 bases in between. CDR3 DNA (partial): TGCAGTGCCTCCACGGGGTTGGATGAG. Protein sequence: CSASTGLDE. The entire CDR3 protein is CSASTGLDEQFF.

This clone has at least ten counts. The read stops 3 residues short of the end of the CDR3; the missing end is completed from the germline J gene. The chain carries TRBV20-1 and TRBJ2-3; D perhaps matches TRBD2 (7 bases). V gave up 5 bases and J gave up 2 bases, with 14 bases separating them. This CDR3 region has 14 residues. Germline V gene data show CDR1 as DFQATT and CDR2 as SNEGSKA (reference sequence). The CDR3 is CSARRAGATDTQYF. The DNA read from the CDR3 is TGCAGTGCTCGTAGGGCGGGGGCCACAGATACG.

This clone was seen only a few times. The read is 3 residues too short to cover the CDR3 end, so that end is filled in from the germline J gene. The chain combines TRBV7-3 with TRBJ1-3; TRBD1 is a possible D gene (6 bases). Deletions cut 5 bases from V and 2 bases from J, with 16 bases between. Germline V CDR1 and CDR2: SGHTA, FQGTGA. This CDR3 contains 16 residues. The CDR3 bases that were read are TGTGCCAGCAGCGCTAATACAGGGATCACTGGAAACACC. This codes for CASSANTGITGNT. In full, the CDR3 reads CASSANTGITGNTIYF.

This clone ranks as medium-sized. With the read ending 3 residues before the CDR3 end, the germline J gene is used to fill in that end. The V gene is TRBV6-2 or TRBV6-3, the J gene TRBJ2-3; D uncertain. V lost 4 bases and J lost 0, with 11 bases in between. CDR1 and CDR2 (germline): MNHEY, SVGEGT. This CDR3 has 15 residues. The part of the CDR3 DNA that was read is TGTGCCAGCAGTTCCCTAAGAGTTAGCACAGATACG. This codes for CASSSLRVSTDT. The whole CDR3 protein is CASSSLRVSTDTQYF.

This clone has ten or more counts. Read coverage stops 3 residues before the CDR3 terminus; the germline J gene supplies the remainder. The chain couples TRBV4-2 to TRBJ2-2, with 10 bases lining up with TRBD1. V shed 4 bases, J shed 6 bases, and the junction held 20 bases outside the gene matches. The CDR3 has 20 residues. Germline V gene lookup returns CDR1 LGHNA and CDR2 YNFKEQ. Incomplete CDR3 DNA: TGTGCCAGCAGCCCCACCCGGGACAGGGGATCAGTTAGGACACCCGGGGAG. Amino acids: CASSPTRDRGSVRTPGE. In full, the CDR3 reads CASSPTRDRGSVRTPGELFF.

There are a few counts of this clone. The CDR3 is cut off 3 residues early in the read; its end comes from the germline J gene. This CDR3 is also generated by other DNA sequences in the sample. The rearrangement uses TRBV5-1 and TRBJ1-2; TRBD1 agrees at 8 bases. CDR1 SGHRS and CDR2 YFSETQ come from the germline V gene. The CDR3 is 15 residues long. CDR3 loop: CASNDARTGTGGYTF. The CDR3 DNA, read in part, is TGCGCCAGCAACGATGCCCGGACAGGGACGGGCGGA.